This T cell receptor (beta chain) originates from a study of CD8 T cells in ankylosing spondylitis. Study-wide points: In ankylosing spondylitis blood, a motif of seven or eight highly homologous TCR beta variants appeared characteristic. Significant enrichment of disease-linked clones was reported in matched ankylosing spondylitis synovial fluid.

This CDR3 contains 12 residues. The germline gives CDR1 MNHNS, CDR2 SASEGT. Trimming pared 7 bases from V and 5 bases from J, leaving 9 bases between. TCRdb processed the 5' RACE reads anew with MiXCR; each CDR3 protein has one entry. The table has about 140,000 distinct CDR3 sequences, more than 5.5% seen once; the top ten hold 9.5% to 15%. This clonotype showed up many times. Antigen: not known. V gene TRBV6-1 combines with J gene TRBJ1-5; tentatively, D is TRBD1 (5 bases). Sequenced: blood, either unsorted or a sorted T cell fraction (not recorded which). The receptor was isolated from a female donor with ankylosing spondylitis or in good health (not recorded which). The CDR3 DNA is TGTGCCAGCACGAAAGGGGATCAGCCCCAGCATTTT. Translation gives CASTKGDQPQHF.